Below, 28 T cell receptor beta chains from the same sample are listed, as sequenced in a study of technical replicates of blood from a few donors (TCRdb year 2017). Library construction relied on the immunoSEQ multiplex PCR assay. TCRdb carries this immuneACCESS record with in-frame sequences only. Its versions omit some clonotypes, under half of them owing to an unresolved V gene in the studies checked, with the rest unexplained. This sample comprises tens of thousands of clones, 91% of them detected only once. Of the sample, about 0.39% is held by the ten largest clones. Source material: T cells isolated from PBMCs. Receptor source: a human donor in good health.

The chain couples TRBV12-5 to TRBJ2-1, with TRBD2 matching over 9 bases. Per the germline V gene, CDR1 is LGHNT and CDR2 is FRNRAP. V was clipped by 1 base and J by 0 bases; unmatched bases: 10. The CDR3 length is 19 residues. CDR3 in DNA: TGTGCTAGTGGTTTGGACATGAGCGGGAGGATAGGCTCCTACAATGAGCAGTTCTTC. Residues: CASGLDMSGRIGSYNEQFF.

CDR3 amino acids: CATNRGLRYGYTF. The CDR3 nucleotides read TGTGCCACCAACAGGGGGCTTCGCTATGGCTACACCTTC. The chain couples TRBV15 to TRBJ1-2; 9 bases are shared with TRBD1. The CDR3 consists of 13 residues. Unmatched junction bases numbered 4, after V lost 7 bases and J lost 4 bases. Germline V lookup: CDR1 LNHNV, CDR2 YYDKDF (reference sequence).

The V and J genes are TRBV15 and TRBJ2-5; the match to TRBD1 covers 9 bases. The junction had 6 bases not matched to a gene; V was cut back by 1 base and J by 3 bases. This CDR3 is built from 16 residues. CDR1 and CDR2 (germline): LNHNV, YYDKDF (reference sequence). CDR3 DNA sequence: TGTGCCACCAGCAGAGGACCTGGGACAGGGAAAGAGACCCAGTACTTC. Its translation: CATSRGPGTGKETQYF.

This clone was recorded once. The chain couples TRBV9 to TRBJ2-1; no reliable D call. Germline V gene data show CDR1 as SGDLS and CDR2 as YYNGEE. Trimming removed 0 bases at V and 1 base at J, with 8 bases between. CDR3 length equals 15 residues. The CDR3 loop is CASSVETDSYNEQFF. The CDR3 DNA reads TGTGCCAGCAGCGTAGAAACTGATTCCTACAATGAGCAGTTCTTC.

The chain is built from TRBV18 and TRBJ2-7; D is possibly TRBD2 (6 bases). In germline, CDR1 is KGHSH, CDR2 LQKENI. This CDR3 is 14 amino acids long. V shed 3 bases and J shed 0 bases, with 9 bases lying between them. CDR3 in amino acids: CASSPLGSSYEQYF. The CDR3 nucleotides are TGTGCCAGCTCACCCCTCGGGAGCTCCTACGAGCAGTACTTC.

The chain employs TRBV9 and TRBJ2-3, with 8 bases that match TRBD2. This CDR3 spans 23 amino acids. From germline, CDR1 is SGDLS and CDR2 YYNGEE. With 4 bases clipped from V and 0 bases from J, the junction kept 28 bases outside the gene matches. CDR3 sequence reads: CASSPHDITRGLVSFTSTDTQYF. CDR3 DNA sequence: TGTGCCAGCAGCCCTCATGATATAACCCGGGGACTAGTATCTTTCACAAGCACAGATACGCAGTATTTT.

The rearrangement joins TRBV28 to TRBJ1-5, with D possibly matching TRBD1 (5 bases). The germline V and J ends were trimmed by 3 bases and 1 base, with 10 bases remaining between them. Germline values: CDR1 MDHEN, CDR2 SYDVKM. This CDR3 spans 15 amino acids. CDR3 nucleotide sequence: TGTGCCAGCAGTTTTTTGGGGCCGAGCAATCAGCCCCAGCATTTT. The encoded protein is CASSFLGPSNQPQHF.

The chain carries TRBV10-3 and TRBJ2-6; TRBD2 might be the D (6 bases). Trimming cost V 6 bases and J 0 bases, with 15 bases left between them. The CDR3 contains 17 residues. Germline assignment: CDR1 ENHRY and CDR2 SYGVKD. The CDR3 sequence: CAIRKEGPPSGANVLTF. The CDR3 DNA is TGTGCCATCAGGAAGGAGGGGCCCCCCTCTGGGGCCAACGTCCTGACTTTC.

The V call is TRBV7-8, the J call TRBJ1-4; D call uncertain. CDR3 size: 12 residues. The V gene's germline CDR1 is SGHVS and CDR2 FQNEAQ. Trimming stripped 1 base from V and 12 bases from J, with 9 bases between. The CDR3 bases are TGTGCCAGCAGCTTAGTCCGGTTTGAACTGTTTTTT. Its translation: CASSLVRFELFF.

This chain uses TRBV7-2 with TRBJ2-7; the match to TRBD2 covers 7 bases. This CDR3 contains 12 residues. The germline gives CDR1 SGHTA, CDR2 FQGNSA. J gave up 7 bases and V 5 bases, and 5 bases lay outside the gene matches. The CDR3 region has the DNA TGTGCCAGCAGCCTCACTAGCGAAGAGCAGTACTTC. Its protein is CASSLTSEEQYF.

The V gene is TRBV9, the J gene TRBJ2-3; 8 nucleotides agree with TRBD2. V trimming: 4 bases; J trimming: 3 bases; junction bases outside the gene matches: 10. CDR1 SGDLS and CDR2 YYNGEE come from the germline V gene. CDR3 length equals 16 residues. This chain's CDR3 is CASSPLGGRSTDTQYF. CDR3 bases: TGTGCCAGCAGCCCCCTCGGCGGGAGGAGTACAGATACGCAGTATTTT.

The chain joins TRBV2 to TRBJ2-2; D may be TRBD1 (6 bases). The V and J ends lost 7 bases and 6 bases respectively, with 21 bases between them. The CDR3 is 16 residues long. The germline gives CDR1 SNHLY, CDR2 FYNNEI. CDR3 protein: CASKTPVDRRSGELFF. CDR3 nucleotide sequence: TGTGCCAGCAAGACCCCGGTAGACAGGAGGTCCGGGGAGCTGTTTTTT.

The chain is built from TRBV30 and TRBJ1-5, with D perhaps matching TRBD1 (6 bases). V lost 5 bases and J lost 2, with 10 bases in between. There are 13 residues in the CDR3. The V gene's germline CDR1 is GTSNPN and CDR2 SVGIG (reference sequence). Here the CDR3 reads CAWGYRGNQPQHF. The DNA for the CDR3 is TGTGCCTGGGGTTACAGGGGCAATCAGCCCCAGCATTTT.

The rearrangement joins TRBV5-4 to TRBJ1-5; 9 bases align to TRBD1. CDR1 is SGHNT and CDR2 is YYREEE in the germline V gene (reference sequence). CDR3 length: 15 residues. The V gene end was trimmed by 0 bases and the J gene end by 7 bases; junction bases not matched to a gene: 5. CDR3 protein: CASSLDRGRGQPQHF. The CDR3, as DNA: TGTGCCAGCAGCTTGGACAGGGGGCGCGGGCAGCCCCAGCATTTT. Variable domain in full (rest from reference TRBV5-4 and TRBJ1-5): ETGVTQSPTHLIKTRGQQVTLRCSSQSGHNTVSWYQQALGQGPQFIFQYYREEENGRGNFPPRFSGLQFPNYSSELNVNALELDDSALYLCASSLDRGRGQPQHFGDGTRLSIL.

This sequence joins TRBV29-1 and TRBJ1-5; 7 bases map to TRBD1. CDR3 length equals 13 residues. Trimming cost V 4 bases and J 4 bases; bases outside gene matches: 4. The germline CDR1 and CDR2 sequences are SQVTM and ANQGSEA. This CDR3 reads CSVGRGLNQPQHF. The CDR3 bases are TGCAGCGTTGGGAGGGGGCTAAATCAGCCCCAGCATTTT.

This sequence joins TRBV5-8 and TRBJ1-2; tentatively, D is TRBD1 (6 bases). This CDR3 region has 14 residues. Trimming shortened V by 3 bases and J by 2 bases, and 11 bases separated the two germline ends. Germline CDR1 reads SGHTS; CDR2 reads YDEGEE. Written as DNA, the CDR3 is TGTGCCAGCAGCTCCCTCGACAGGAACTATGGCTACACCTTC. It encodes CASSSLDRNYGYTF.

The J gene is TRBJ1-5, the V gene TRBV12-5, with TRBD1 matching over 12 bases. This CDR3 comprises 15 residues. With V trimmed by 1 base and J by 7 bases, 2 bases remained unmatched. Germline-derived CDR1 and CDR2 are LGHNT and FRNRAP. This CDR3 reads CASGLAGTGGQPQHF. CDR3 DNA sequence: TGTGCTAGTGGTTTGGCCGGGACAGGGGGCCAGCCCCAGCATTTT. Full variable domain (rest looked up from reference TRBV12-5 and TRBJ1-5): DARVTQTPRHKVTEMGQEVTMRCQPILGHNTVFWYRQTMMQGLELLAYFRNRAPLDDSGMPKDRFSAEMPDATLATLKIQPSEPRDSAVYFCASGLAGTGGQPQHFGDGTRLSIL.

The chain joins TRBV6-5 to TRBJ1-2; TRBD1 agrees at 12 bases. CDR1 and CDR2 (germline): MNHEY, SVGAGI. V lost 2 bases to trimming and J lost 0 bases; unmatched junction nucleotides: 1. This CDR3 is built from 16 residues. The CDR3 loop reads CASSYGTGGTNYGYTF. In DNA, the CDR3 is TGTGCCAGCAGTTACGGGACAGGGGGCACTAACTATGGCTACACCTTC.

This chain connects TRBV9 to TRBJ2-2, with a possible D match to TRBD1 (6 bases). The length of the CDR3 is 14 residues. Per the germline V gene, CDR1 is SGDLS and CDR2 is YYNGEE. Trimming stripped 6 bases from V and 0 bases from J, with 9 bases between. CDR3 DNA: TGTGCCAGCATGCGGACAGCGAACACCGGGGAGCTGTTTTTT. Amino acid sequence: CASMRTANTGELFF.

The V and J genes are TRBV7-2 and TRBJ1-4; TRBD1 aligns across 10 bases. The CDR3 covers 17 residues. From germline, CDR1 is SGHTA and CDR2 FQGNSA. Unmatched junction bases numbered 11, after V lost 4 bases and J lost 6 bases. DNA for the CDR3: TGTGCCAGCAGCTCCCATATACCTGGGACAGGGGATGAAAAACTGTTTTTT. This translates into CASSSHIPGTGDEKLFF.

The rearrangement joins TRBV30 to TRBJ2-7; tentatively, D is TRBD1 (6 bases). The germline V and J ends were trimmed by 5 bases and 8 bases, with 10 bases remaining between them. CDR1 GTSNPN and CDR2 SVGIG come from the germline V gene (reference sequence). CDR3 length: 10 amino acids. CDR3 DNA sequence: TGTGCCTGGGGTCGGGACAAGCAGTACTTC. Translation: CAWGRDKQYF.

The chain links TRBV9 to TRBJ2-7; TRBD1 matches at 7 bases. The CDR3 spans 14 residues. The V segment lost 3 bases and the J segment 0 bases; nucleotides outside the gene matches: 3. Germline CDR1 and CDR2: SGDLS and YYNGEE. CDR3 protein: CASSARDSSYEQYF. CDR3 in DNA: TGTGCCAGCAGCGCCCGGGACAGCTCCTACGAGCAGTACTTC.

The gene calls are TRBV29-1 and TRBJ2-3; D may be TRBD2 (5 bases). The length of the CDR3 is 14 residues. CDR1 and CDR2 (germline): SQVTM, ANQGSEA. V was clipped by 5 bases and J by 6 bases, with 18 bases between them. The CDR3 sequence: CSVSGRGPGDTQYF. The CDR3 DNA follows: TGCAGCGTTTCGGGCCGAGGGCCGGGGGATACGCAGTATTTT.

The rearrangement uses TRBV29-1 and TRBJ2-1; TRBD2 matches at 10 bases. The CDR3 totals 14 residues. CDR1 SQVTM and CDR2 ANQGSEA come from the germline V gene. The V segment lost 4 bases and the J segment 8 bases; nucleotides outside the gene matches: 8. CDR3 DNA: TGCAGCGTTGGCCTAGCGGGAGTATTTGATGAGCAGTTCTTC. Its translation is CSVGLAGVFDEQFF.

The chain carries TRBV30 and TRBJ2-7; D call uncertain. The CDR3 runs 13 residues. V was cut by 0 bases and J by 4 bases, with 10 bases left in between. Per germline, CDR1 GTSNPN and CDR2 SVGIG (reference sequence). The chain's CDR3 is CAWSVNVLYEQYF. The DNA for the CDR3 is TGTGCCTGGAGTGTAAACGTACTTTACGAGCAGTACTTC.

The chain carries TRBV19 and TRBJ2-6; D not resolved. CDR3 length: 13 amino acids. The V end lost 6 bases, the J end lost 2 bases, and 5 bases lay between the germline ends. Per germline, CDR1 LNHDA and CDR2 SQIVND (reference sequence). CDR3 coding DNA: TGTGCCAGTAGACGGGCTGGGGCCAACGTCCTGACTTTC. The encoded protein is CASRRAGANVLTF.

The chain combines TRBV29-1 with TRBJ2-1, with 12 bases fitting TRBD2. The trim removed 8 bases at V and 6 bases at J, leaving 5 bases unmatched. The germline V gene encodes CDR1 SQVTM and CDR2 ANQGSEA. The CDR3 covers 13 residues. As DNA, the CDR3 is TGCAGCCCGGGACTAGCGGGTGGCAATGAGCAGTTCTTC. It translates to CSPGLAGGNEQFF.

The rearrangement joins TRBV9 to TRBJ2-3, with 7 positions matching TRBD2. Looked up from germline, CDR1 is SGDLS and CDR2 is YYNGEE. This CDR3 spans 16 amino acids. Trimming cost V 4 bases and J 0 bases; bases outside gene matches: 8. The CDR3 protein is CASSLGAGASTDTQYF. Written as DNA, the CDR3 is TGTGCCAGCAGCCTTGGGGCGGGAGCTAGCACAGATACGCAGTATTTT.